This T cell receptor (beta chain) derives from a study of blood T cell repertoires in COVID-19. Looking at the study overall: Both acute and convalescent COVID-19 samples were obtained from the United States, Italy and Spain. Sources were T cells, B-cell-depleted T cells, or PBMCs; the material itself was cDNA or gDNA.

As processed by the authors: By means of reference gene primer amplification, nucleated cell counts were estimated. Clones were sequenced by immunoSEQ multiplex PCR, and TCRdb holds only the in-frame ones, with some missing. V and J calls and clone size come straight from that table; D and trimming were deduced from the DNA. The sample contains around 110,000 clones, roughly four fifths of which appear only once. CDR1 is MDHEN and CDR2 is SYDVKM in the germline V gene. Germline trimming cut 3 bases from V and 5 bases from J; bases unmatched to any gene: 2. CDR3 length: 14 amino acids. Seattle researchers signed up patients amid active infection and tracked them longitudinally.

Sequenced material: peripheral blood. This TCR derives from a man older than 75 with COVID-19, enrolled during active disease. The rearrangement uses TRBV28 and TRBJ1-5, with 9 nucleotides matching TRBD1. The CDR3 loop is CASSLRQGDQPQHF. CDR3 nucleotide sequence: TGTGCCAGCAGTTTGAGACAGGGGGATCAGCCCCAGCATTTT.